The present entry profiles one T cell receptor beta chain with its context. These data belong to a study of T cells in Graves' hyperthyroidism and ophthalmopathy. In the study overall: Peripheral blood sampling occurred at initial diagnosis, before any treatment.

Clinical symptoms, serum thyroxine, TRAb, thyroid ultrasound and orbital computed tomography informed diagnoses. The CDR3 spans 14 residues. Germline V gives CDR1 DFQATT, CDR2 SNEGSKA (reference sequence). Unmatched junction bases numbered 8, after V lost 3 bases and J lost 6 bases. TCR beta CDR3 regions were amplified from RNA transcripts. The HTBI primer set drove a first-round RT-PCR of the TCR CDR3. MiXCR, applied by TCRdb to the multiplex PCR reads, yields one record per CDR3 protein. The table has approximately 300,000 distinct CDR3 sequences, over 15% seen once. This receptor was identified in a woman aged 55-70 years with Graves' ophthalmopathy. What was sequenced was blood. The V gene is TRBV20-1, the J gene TRBJ2-1; 7 bases are a match to TRBD2. DNA of the CDR3: TGCAGTGCTAGCGCCAGCGGGGTACCCAATGAGCAGTTCTTC. This encodes CSASASGVPNEQFF.